This passage covers 3 T cell receptor beta chains from one sample sequenced in a study of cytomegalovirus exposure and HLA in healthy donors. Primers for the PCR totalled 60 Vbeta and 13 Jbeta. Repertoires were generated with immunoSEQ multiplex PCR, while TCRdb's copy carries only in-frame clones and drops some. The sample lists 99,000 or so clones; about three quarters were seen once. Sample: PBMCs. The source of these receptors is a woman aged 40 to 49 in good health and CMV-seropositive.

V is TRBV6-1 and J is TRBJ2-3, with 15 bases lining up with TRBD2. CDR1 is MNHNS and CDR2 is SASEGT in the germline V gene. The CDR3 runs to 17 residues. V was clipped by 4 bases and J by 2 bases; unmatched bases: 4. The CDR3: CASSGTSGGALTDTQYF. CDR3 in DNA: TGTGCCAGCAGTGGGACTAGCGGGGGGGCACTCACAGATACGCAGTATTTT.

This chain links TRBV7-6 with TRBJ2-7, with 7 bases that match TRBD1. Germline V CDR1 and CDR2: SGHVS, FNYEAQ. V gave up 5 bases and J gave up 3 bases; unmatched junction bases: 13. The CDR3 extends over 16 amino acids. The CDR3 nucleotides read TGTGCCAGCAGCCGGCATAAAGGGACAGAAGTCTACGAGCAGTACTTC. This translates into CASSRHKGTEVYEQYF.

This rearrangement joins TRBV4-1 to TRBJ2-5; TRBD2 agrees at 14 bases. Germline assignment: CDR1 MGHRA and CDR2 YSYEKL. The CDR3 totals 18 residues. The V segment lost 1 base and the J segment 3 bases; nucleotides outside the gene matches: 7. The CDR3 spells CASSQGLSGLAGEETQYF. In DNA form, the CDR3 reads TGCGCCAGCAGCCAAGGGCTTTCGGGACTAGCGGGAGAAGAGACCCAGTACTTC.